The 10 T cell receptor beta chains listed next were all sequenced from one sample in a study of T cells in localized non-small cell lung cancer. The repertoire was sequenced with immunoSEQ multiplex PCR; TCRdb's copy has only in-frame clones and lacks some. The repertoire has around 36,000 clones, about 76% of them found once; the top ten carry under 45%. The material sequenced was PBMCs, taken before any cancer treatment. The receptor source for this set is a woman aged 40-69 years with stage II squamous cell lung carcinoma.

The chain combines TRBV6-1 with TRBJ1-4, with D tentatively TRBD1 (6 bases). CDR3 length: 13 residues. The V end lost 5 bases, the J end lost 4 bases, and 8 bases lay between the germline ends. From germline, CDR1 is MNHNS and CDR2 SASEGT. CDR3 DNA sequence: TGTGCCAGCAGTCGGACAGATAATGAAAAACTGTTTTTT. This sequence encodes CASSRTDNEKLFF.

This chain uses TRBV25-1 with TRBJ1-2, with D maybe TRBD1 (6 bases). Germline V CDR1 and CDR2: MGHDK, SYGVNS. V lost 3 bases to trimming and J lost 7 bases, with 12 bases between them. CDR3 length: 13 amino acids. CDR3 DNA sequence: TGTGCCAGCAGTGACAGGGGCGATGGTGGCTACACCTTC. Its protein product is CASSDRGDGGYTF.

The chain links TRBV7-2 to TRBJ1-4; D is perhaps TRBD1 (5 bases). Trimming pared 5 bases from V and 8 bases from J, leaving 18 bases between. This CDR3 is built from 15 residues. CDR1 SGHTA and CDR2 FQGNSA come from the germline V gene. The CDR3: CASSPNQEGREKLFF. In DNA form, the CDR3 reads TGTGCCAGCAGCCCAAACCAAGAGGGGCGAGAAAAACTGTTTTTT.

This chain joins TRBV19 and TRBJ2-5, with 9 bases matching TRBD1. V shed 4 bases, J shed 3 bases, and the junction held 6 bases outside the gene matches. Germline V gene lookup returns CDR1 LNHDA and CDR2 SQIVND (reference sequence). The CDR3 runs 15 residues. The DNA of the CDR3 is TGTGCCAGTAGTAGCCCGGGACAGGGAAAAGAGACCCAGTACTTC. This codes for CASSSPGQGKETQYF. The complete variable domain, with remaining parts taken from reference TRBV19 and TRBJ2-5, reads DGGITQSPKYLFRKEGQNVTLSCEQNLNHDAMYWYRQDPGQGLRLIYYSQIVNDFQKGDIAEGYSVSREKKESFPLTVTSAQKNPTAFYLCASSSPGQGKETQYFGPGTRLLVL.

DNA for the CDR3: TGTGCCAGCAGCTTAGGACAGGGTCATGGCTACACCTTC. Its protein product is CASSLGQGHGYTF. V gene TRBV7-9 combines with J gene TRBJ1-2; the match to TRBD1 covers 7 bases. The germline gives CDR1 SEHNR, CDR2 FQNEAQ (reference sequence). This CDR3 is 13 amino acids long. The J segment lost 6 bases and the V segment lost 1 base, leaving 2 bases of the junction unmatched. The whole variable domain, filled in from reference TRBV7-9 and TRBJ1-2, reads DTGVSQNPRHKITKRGQNVTFRCDPISEHNRLYWYRQTLGQGPEFLTYFQNEAQLEKSRLLSDRFSAERPKGSFSTLEIQRTEQGDSAMYLCASSLGQGHGYTFGSGTRLTVV.

CDR3 residues: CASSLLGSSGKTGELFF. In nucleotides, the CDR3 is TGTGCCAGCAGTTTATTGGGTAGCAGCGGGAAGACCGGGGAGCTGTTTTTT. The chain uses TRBV28 and TRBJ2-2; 7 bases agree with TRBD2. The CDR3 totals 17 residues. V dropped 1 base and J dropped 5; count of bases not matched to a gene: 10. The germline CDR1 and CDR2 sequences are MDHEN and SYDVKM.

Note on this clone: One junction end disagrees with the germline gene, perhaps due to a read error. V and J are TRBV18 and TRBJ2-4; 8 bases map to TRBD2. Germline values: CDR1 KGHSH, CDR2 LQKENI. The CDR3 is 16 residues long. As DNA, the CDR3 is TGTGTCAGCTCACCACCCGGGGGGGGAGTGACCAACATTCAGTACTTC. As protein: CVSSPPGGGVTNIQYF.

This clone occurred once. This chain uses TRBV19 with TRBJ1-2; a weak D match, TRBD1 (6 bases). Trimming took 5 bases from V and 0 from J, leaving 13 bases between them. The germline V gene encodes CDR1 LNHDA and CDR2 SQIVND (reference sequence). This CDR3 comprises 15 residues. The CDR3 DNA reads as TGTGCCAGTAGTCTCTGGACAGTAGCTAACTATGGCTACACCTTC. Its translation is CASSLWTVANYGYTF.

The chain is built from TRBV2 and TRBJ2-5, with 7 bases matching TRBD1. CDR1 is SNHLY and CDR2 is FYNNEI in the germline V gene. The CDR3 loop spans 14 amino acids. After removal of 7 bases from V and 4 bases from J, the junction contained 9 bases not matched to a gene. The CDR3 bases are TGTGCCAGCAAGACAGGGTTGGTCGGAGAGACCCAGTACTTC. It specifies CASKTGLVGETQYF.

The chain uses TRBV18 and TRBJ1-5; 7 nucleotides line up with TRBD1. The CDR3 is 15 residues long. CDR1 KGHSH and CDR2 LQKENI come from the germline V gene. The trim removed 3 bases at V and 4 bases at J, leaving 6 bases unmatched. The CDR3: CASSPETGANQPQHF. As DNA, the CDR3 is TGTGCCAGCTCACCGGAAACAGGGGCGAATCAGCCCCAGCATTTT.